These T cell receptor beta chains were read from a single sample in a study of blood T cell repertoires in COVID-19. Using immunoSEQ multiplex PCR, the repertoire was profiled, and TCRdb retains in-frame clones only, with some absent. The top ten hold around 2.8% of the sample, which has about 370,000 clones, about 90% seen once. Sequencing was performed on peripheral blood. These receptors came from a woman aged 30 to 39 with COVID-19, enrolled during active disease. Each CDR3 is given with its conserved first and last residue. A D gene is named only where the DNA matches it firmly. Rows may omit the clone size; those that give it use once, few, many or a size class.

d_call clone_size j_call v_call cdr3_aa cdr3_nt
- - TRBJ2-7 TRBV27 CASSTRTEGEQYF TGTGCCAGCAGTACACGGACAGAGGGCGAGCAGTACTTC
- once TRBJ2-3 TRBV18 CASSPRGQTHRDTDTQYF TGTGCCAGCTCACCCCGTGGACAGACTCACCGGGACACAGATACGCAGTATTTT
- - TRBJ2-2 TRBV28 CASSLMWRTGELFF TGTGCCAGCAGTTTAATGTGGAGGACCGGGGAGCTGTTTTTT
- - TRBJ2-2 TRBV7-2 CASSLPGQNTGELFF TGTGCCAGCAGCTTACCGGGACAGAACACCGGGGAGCTGTTTTTT
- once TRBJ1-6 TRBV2 CASSEGGVTNNSPLHF TGTGCCAGCAGTGAAGGGGGGGTCACCAATAATTCACCCCTCCACTTT
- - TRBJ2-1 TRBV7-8 CASSLDPDNEQFF TGTGCCAGCAGCTTAGATCCGGACAATGAGCAGTTCTTC
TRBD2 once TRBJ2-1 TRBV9 CASSPGTSSSYNEQFF TGTGCCAGCAGCCCCGGGACTAGCTCTTCCTACAATGAGCAGTTCTTC
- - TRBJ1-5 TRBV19 CASSRGGDQPQHF TGTGCCAGTAGTCGGGGGGGCGACCAGCCCCAGCATTTT
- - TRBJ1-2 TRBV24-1 CATSGQGYGYTF TGTGCCACCAGTGGCCAGGGCTATGGCTACACCTTC
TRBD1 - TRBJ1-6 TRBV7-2 CASSFGAGTDVNSPLHF TGTGCCAGCAGCTTTGGAGCCGGGACAGATGTTAATTCACCCCTCCACTTT
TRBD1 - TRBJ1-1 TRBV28 CASSLSRSGRGMNTEAFF TGTGCCAGCAGTTTAAGCAGGTCGGGCAGGGGGATGAACACTGAAGCTTTCTTT
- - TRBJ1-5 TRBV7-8 CASSSGRFSNQPQHF TGTGCCAGCAGCTCAGGGAGGTTTAGCAATCAGCCCCAGCATTTT
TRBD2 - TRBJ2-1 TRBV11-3 CASSQRLAGGNEQFF TGTGCCAGCAGCCAGAGACTAGCGGGAGGGAATGAGCAGTTCTTC
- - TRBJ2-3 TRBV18 CASSPNRDDTQYF TGTGCCAGCTCACCGAACAGGGACGATACGCAGTATTTT
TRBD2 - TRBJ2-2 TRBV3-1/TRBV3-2 CASSQGTAGGPNTGELFF TGTGCCAGCAGCCAAGGGACAGCGGGGGGCCCGAACACCGGGGAGCTGTTTTTT
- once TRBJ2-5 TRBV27 CASSLGTPLQETQYF TGTGCCAGCAGTTTAGGGACACCGTTACAAGAGACCCAGTACTTC
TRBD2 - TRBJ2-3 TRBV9 CASSASGGLSTDTQYF TGTGCCAGCAGCGCCTCGGGAGGACTGAGCACAGATACGCAGTATTTT
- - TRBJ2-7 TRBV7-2 CASSVDTSKSYEQYF TGTGCCAGCAGCGTAGACACCTCAAAATCCTACGAGCAGTACTTC
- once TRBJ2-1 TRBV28 CASSAPGYNEQFF TGTGCCAGCAGTGCCCCGGGGTACAATGAGCAGTTCTTC